This T cell receptor (beta chain) originates from a study of cytomegalovirus exposure and HLA in healthy donors. Study-wide results and limits: In a later analysis, common viral pathogens appeared linked to several of the most significant clusters. Indistinguishable V segments such as TRBV6-2 and TRBV6-3 were excluded. Associated with HLA alleles at 0.05 false discovery rate in a later analysis were some 16,000 TCR beta sequences.

Comments on this clone: As yet, its antigen is unknown.

J was trimmed by 9 bases and V by 4 bases; bases with no gene match: 8. The CDR3 extends over 14 amino acids. Germline assignment: CDR1 SGHDN and CDR2 FVKESK. Primers: 60 Vbeta forward and 13 Jbeta reverse. Produced via immunoSEQ multiplex PCR; TCRdb's table is partial and in-frame only. Of 100,000 to 150,000 clones listed, roughly three quarters are singletons. This clonotype was obtained from a woman aged 55-69 years in good health and CMV-seronegative. The sample taken for sequencing was PBMCs. This chain joins TRBV14 and TRBJ2-1; 8 nucleotides align to TRBD2. CDR3 DNA: TGTGCCAGCAGCCCCTGGACTAGCTCCGGTGAGCAGTTCTTC. Protein sequence: CASSPWTSSGEQFF.